Listed here are 22 T cell receptor beta chains from one sample, sequenced in a study of blood T cell repertoires in COVID-19. Sequenced by immunoSEQ multiplex PCR; TCRdb stores in-frame clones only, minus some. The sample lists a few hundred thousand clones, around 89% occurring once. The sequenced material came from peripheral blood. These receptors all come from a woman in her fifties or sixties with COVID-19, enrolled during active disease.

This clone was seen only once. Additional DNA sequences in this sample encode the identical CDR3. The rearrangement uses TRBV7-9 and TRBJ1-2, with D maybe TRBD1 (5 bases). Germline-derived CDR1 and CDR2 are SEHNR and FQNEAQ (reference sequence). V lost 2 bases to trimming and J lost 0 bases, with 7 bases between them. The CDR3 contains 14 residues. CDR3 in DNA: TGTGCCAGCAGCTTAACAGGATCTAACTATGGCTACACCTTC. It translates to CASSLTGSNYGYTF.

This chain uses TRBV6-2 or TRBV6-3 with TRBJ1-2, with D possibly being TRBD1 (6 bases). Trimming took off 6 bases at V and 6 bases at J, with 26 bases between the two ends. The CDR3 has 17 residues. Germline V CDR1 and CDR2: MNHEY, SVGEGT. CDR3 in DNA: TGTGCCAGCAGCCGGGGGGGCAGGACGCCCTCAGCGAATGGCTACACCTTC. This encodes CASSRGGRTPSANGYTF.

This chain uses TRBV30 with TRBJ1-4; 11 nucleotides line up with TRBD1. V lost 3 bases and J lost 8; bases outside the gene matches: 8. Per germline, CDR1 GTSNPN and CDR2 SVGIG (reference sequence). This CDR3 has 15 amino acids. The CDR3 nucleotides read TGTGCCTGGAGCCGGACAGGGGGCGTCGGAGAAAAACTGTTTTTT. Its protein is CAWSRTGGVGEKLFF.

CDR3 loop: CASSQLAGVTDTQYF. The CDR3 region has the DNA TGTGCCAGCAGCCAACTAGCGGGGGTCACAGATACGCAGTATTTT. The chain combines TRBV3-1 (or the pseudogene TRBV3-2) with TRBJ2-3; 10 bases align to TRBD2. With 2 bases clipped from V and 2 bases from J, the junction kept 1 base outside the gene matches. This CDR3 has 15 residues. Per germline, CDR1 LGHDT and CDR2 YNNKEL (reference sequence).

The J gene is TRBJ2-2, the V gene TRBV9; D uncertain. The CDR3 sequence is 15 residues long. Trimming took 1 base from V and 1 from J, leaving 8 bases between them. CDR1 is SGDLS and CDR2 is YYNGEE in the germline V gene. CDR3 coding DNA: TGTGCCAGCAGCGTATTCTACGAGAACACCGGGGAGCTGTTTTTT. This gives the protein CASSVFYENTGELFF.

This clone was observed once. Other DNA sequences in the same sample also yield this CDR3. The rearrangement joins TRBV18 to TRBJ1-2, with D unclear. The germline V gene encodes CDR1 KGHSH and CDR2 LQKENI. The V and J ends lost 2 bases and 3 bases respectively, with 7 bases between them. The CDR3 has 13 amino acids. In DNA, the CDR3 is TGTGCCAGCTCACCAGGGCAGGACTATGGCTACACCTTC. Translated, it gives CASSPGQDYGYTF.

This clone has only a few counts. The V call is TRBV6-5, the J call TRBJ2-7; the D gene is possibly TRBD1 (6 bases). CDR3 length: 14 amino acids. In germline, CDR1 is MNHEY, CDR2 SVGAGI. V gave up 5 bases and J gave up 6 bases, with 17 bases separating them. CDR3 region: CASSPQTGSGEQYF. In nucleotides, the CDR3 is TGTGCCAGCAGTCCCCAGACAGGTTCTGGCGAGCAGTACTTC.

The chain is built from TRBV28 and TRBJ1-2; possibly TRBD1 for D (5 bases). Germline lookup yields CDR1 MDHEN and CDR2 SYDVKM. V dropped 6 bases and J dropped 4 bases, with 18 bases sitting between them. The CDR3 is 15 amino acids. The CDR3 loop reads CASRSPGPGIYGYTF. In DNA form, the CDR3 reads TGTGCCAGCAGATCCCCGGGTCCAGGGATCTATGGCTACACCTTC.

This chain uses TRBV3-1 (or the pseudogene TRBV3-2) with TRBJ1-2; TRBD1 matches 8 bases. This CDR3 is 14 amino acids long. V shed 4 bases and J 6 bases; nucleotides not matched to a gene: 7. In germline, CDR1 is LGHDT, CDR2 YNNKEL (reference sequence). CDR3 sequence reads: CASSPGQGRDGYTF. The CDR3, as DNA: TGTGCCAGCAGCCCCGGACAGGGACGCGATGGCTACACCTTC.

This clone was observed a handful of times. Other nucleotide sequences in the sample specify the same CDR3. The chain couples TRBV30 to TRBJ1-4; the match to TRBD1 covers 7 bases. The J segment lost 5 bases and the V segment lost 0 bases, leaving 0 bases of the junction unmatched. This CDR3 has 13 residues. Germline CDR1 reads GTSNPN; CDR2 reads SVGIG (reference sequence). The CDR3 region has the DNA TGTGCCTGGAGTGTACAGGGGAATGAAAAACTGTTTTTT. Translation: CAWSVQGNEKLFF.

The chain employs TRBV11-2 and TRBJ2-7; TRBD2 agrees at 7 bases. CDR3 length: 14 amino acids. Germline CDR1 SGHAT, CDR2 FQNNGV. V lost 4 bases, J lost 3 bases, and 6 bases stayed unmatched. Here the CDR3 reads CASSSRLASYEQYF. The CDR3 coding sequence is TGTGCCAGCAGCTCACGACTAGCTAGCTACGAGCAGTACTTC.

The J gene is TRBJ2-5, the V gene TRBV10-3, with 13 bases matching TRBD2. With V trimmed by 0 bases and J by 0 bases, 4 bases remained unmatched. Germline V gene sequence: CDR1 ENHRY, CDR2 SYGVKD. The CDR3 consists of 18 residues. The CDR3 DNA follows: TGTGCCATCAGTGAGTCAACTAGCGGGGGGGCGAACCAAGAGACCCAGTACTTC. This codes for CAISESTSGGANQETQYF.

This rearrangement joins TRBV6-5 to TRBJ1-3, with 9 bases matching TRBD1. Germline CDR1 and CDR2: MNHEY and SVGAGI. Trimming took 5 bases from V and 2 from J; bases not matched to a gene: 4. The CDR3 loop spans 15 amino acids. CDR3 sequence reads: CASSIWDRAGNTIYF. Written as DNA, the CDR3 is TGTGCCAGCAGTATCTGGGACAGGGCTGGAAACACCATATATTTT.

The chain links TRBV12-3 or TRBV12-4 to TRBJ1-1; D not resolved. Trimming pared 5 bases from V and 1 base from J, leaving 8 bases between. The CDR3 loop spans 13 amino acids. As DNA, the CDR3 is TGTGCCAGCAGTCGCCAGTCGAACACTGAAGCTTTCTTT. Residues: CASSRQSNTEAFF.

Concerning this clone itself: One end of the junction fails to match germline, which may point to a read error. V and J are TRBV19 and TRBJ1-5; D is possibly TRBD1 (5 bases). CDR1 and CDR2 from the germline V gene are LNHDA and SQIVND (reference sequence). The length of the CDR3 is 14 residues. CDR3 region: CASSVDSSNQPQHF. The DNA of the CDR3 is TGTGCCAGTAGTGTAGACAGTAGCAATCAGCCCCAGCATTTT. The complete variable domain, with remaining parts taken from reference TRBV19 and TRBJ1-5, reads DGGITQSPKYLFRKEGQNVTLSCEQNLNHDAMYWYRQDPGQGLRLIYYSQIVNDFQKGDIAEGYSVSREKKESFPLTVTSAQKNPTAFYLCASSVDSSNQPQHFGDGTRLSIL.

CDR3 bases: TGTGCCAGCAGTAAGGGCAGGGACAATCAGCCCCAGCATTTT. Translated: CASSKGRDNQPQHF. The J gene is TRBJ1-5, the V gene TRBV6-5, with a possible D match to TRBD1 (5 bases). This CDR3 is 14 amino acids long. Germline V gene lookup returns CDR1 MNHEY and CDR2 SVGAGI. The V and J ends lost 5 bases and 3 bases respectively, with 11 bases between them.

The rearrangement uses TRBV19 and TRBJ2-2; 7 nucleotides match TRBD1. V lost 4 bases to trimming and J lost 6 bases; unmatched junction nucleotides: 11. Germline lookup yields CDR1 LNHDA and CDR2 SQIVND (reference sequence). CDR3 length: 16 amino acids. CDR3 nucleotides: TGTGCCAGTAGTAGCGACCGACAGGGATGGTCCGGGGAGCTGTTTTTT. It codes for CASSSDRQGWSGELFF. Full variable domain (outside the CDR3, taken from reference TRBV19 and TRBJ2-2): DGGITQSPKYLFRKEGQNVTLSCEQNLNHDAMYWYRQDPGQGLRLIYYSQIVNDFQKGDIAEGYSVSREKKESFPLTVTSAQKNPTAFYLCASSSDRQGWSGELFFGEGSRLTVL.

The V and J genes are TRBV5-1 and TRBJ2-7; tentative D call: TRBD1 (6 bases). Germline CDR1 SGHRS, CDR2 YFSETQ. The CDR3 runs to 14 residues. Trimming cost V 2 bases and J 4 bases, with 13 bases left between them. As DNA, the CDR3 is TGCGCCAGCAGCTTACAGGGTGGAGAATACGAGCAGTACTTC. This sequence encodes CASSLQGGEYEQYF.

The gene calls are TRBV6-5 and TRBJ2-2; TRBD2 matches 10 bases. CDR3 length: 15 residues. J was trimmed by 7 bases and V by 6 bases; bases with no gene match: 8. Germline lookup yields CDR1 MNHEY and CDR2 SVGAGI. The DNA for the CDR3 is TGTGCCAGCAGACAACCCGGGACTAGCGTCGGGGAGCTGTTTTTT. Protein: CASRQPGTSVGELFF.

This chain connects TRBV5-6 to TRBJ1-2; 11 positions agree with TRBD1. The germline V gene has CDR1 SGHDT and CDR2 YYEEEE. The CDR3 spans 15 residues. The junction had 4 bases not matched to a gene; V was cut back by 4 bases and J by 2 bases. In nucleotides, the CDR3 is TGTGCCAGCAGCACCGGACAGGGGGCCAACTATGGCTACACCTTC. Its translation is CASSTGQGANYGYTF.

The V call is TRBV2, the J call TRBJ1-6; 7 bases line up with TRBD1. Germline V gene lookup returns CDR1 SNHLY and CDR2 FYNNEI. V lost 6 bases and J lost 7; bases outside the gene matches: 6. There are 14 residues in the CDR3. The CDR3 sequence: CASRDRLGNSPLHF. The CDR3 DNA is TGTGCCAGCAGGGACAGGTTGGGAAATTCACCCCTCCACTTT.

Here the CDR3 DNA reads TGTGCCAGCAGCGCCCAAGACAGGGTGCTAACTAACTATGGCTACACCTTC. It codes for CASSAQDRVLTNYGYTF. This chain links TRBV9 with TRBJ1-2, with 7 bases that match TRBD1. CDR3 length: 17 residues. J lost 0 bases, V lost 3 bases, and 11 bases had no gene match. The V gene's germline CDR1 is SGDLS and CDR2 YYNGEE.